This record concerns one TCR beta chain sequence. This entry belongs to a study of shared clonotypes between healthy human individuals. The CDR3 covers 20 residues. V dropped 3 bases and J dropped 2 bases, with 28 bases sitting between them. Germline CDR1 reads MNHEY; CDR2 reads SMNVEV (reference sequence). Clones were sequenced by immunoSEQ multiplex PCR, and TCRdb holds only the in-frame ones, with some missing. The sample holds roughly 1 million clones, approximately 72% seen once. This TCR was sampled from a man aged 18 to 30 in good health. Sequencing was carried out using memory CD4+ T cells sorted from blood. Subset in this sample: CD45RA-negative fraction. The chain carries TRBV27 and TRBJ1-1; the D gene is possibly TRBD1 (5 bases). CDR3 sequence: CASSFSAARGGGNPNTEAFF. As DNA, the CDR3 is TGTGCCAGCAGTTTTTCTGCGGCGAGGGGTGGTGGGAACCCTAACACTGAAGCTTTCTTT.